Below, 4 T cell receptor beta chains from the same sample are listed, as sequenced in a study of T cell responses to AZD1222 COVID-19 vaccine. Measured with immunoSEQ multiplex PCR; TCRdb has only the in-frame clones, and not every one. The sample lists 90,000 to 150,000 clones, approximately 88% seen once, with approximately 5% in the top ten. The material was peripheral blood, obtained on day 0 of AZD1222 vaccination. The receptors here all came from an adult in good health.

The V call is TRBV7-2, the J call TRBJ2-3, with D maybe TRBD2 (5 bases). V dropped 3 bases and J dropped 6 bases, with 16 bases sitting between them. The CDR3 totals 15 residues. CDR1 and CDR2 from the germline V gene are SGHTA and FQGNSA. CDR3 sequence: CASSLRGLTRDTQYF. CDR3 sequence (DNA): TGTGCCAGCAGCTTGCGAGGGCTCACTCGGGATACGCAGTATTTT.

The J gene is TRBJ2-5, the V gene TRBV5-1, with D unclear. The CDR3 is 13 amino acids. Trimming cost V 1 base and J 2 bases, with 6 bases left between them. Germline CDR1 and CDR2: SGHRS and YFSETQ. This chain's CDR3 is CASSLNGQETQYF. The CDR3 nucleotides are TGCGCCAGCAGCTTGAACGGACAAGAGACCCAGTACTTC.

V usage is TRBV5-1 and J usage is TRBJ1-4, with 12 bases identical to TRBD1. The junction had 6 bases not matched to a gene; V was cut back by 4 bases and J by 8 bases. The germline V gene has CDR1 SGHRS and CDR2 YFSETQ. The CDR3 totals 15 residues. CDR3 sequence reads: CASSGGTGGGEKLFF. The CDR3 DNA reads as TGCGCCAGCAGCGGAGGGACAGGGGGCGGCGAAAAACTGTTTTTT.

This chain links TRBV19 with TRBJ2-1; possible D gene TRBD2, 7 bases. The ends were cut back, 6 bases at V and 3 bases at J, with 9 bases in the middle. CDR1 LNHDA and CDR2 SQIVND come from the germline V gene (reference sequence). The CDR3 sequence is 13 residues long. The CDR3 sequence is CASRRGGYNEQFF. Written as DNA, the CDR3 is TGTGCCAGTAGGAGGGGGGGCTACAATGAGCAGTTCTTC.